Each of the 13 T cell receptor beta chains below was sequenced from the same sample in a study of blood T cell repertoires in acute mononucleosis. Whole-study findings and limits: Public beta motifs plus an AV5-AJ31 alpha motif appeared to drive GLC-BM selection.

The protocol was immunoSEQ multiplex PCR, while the TCRdb copy is restricted to in-frame clones and leaves out a portion. Of some 2,000 clones in the sample, about 70% were seen once. Time point given: acute infectious mononucleosis, at clinical presentation within 2 weeks of symptom onset (visit 1). The sample in question was EBV GLC epitope tetramer+ CD8+ T cells sorted from PBMCs, obtained during acute infectious mononucleosis. Subset in this sample: CD8 T cells binding tetramer with EBV BMLF1 280-288 peptide (GLC-BM). The receptors here all came from a woman aged 18-29 years with infectious mononucleosis caused by EBV.

The V call is TRBV5-6, the J call TRBJ2-5; 11 bases line up with TRBD2. The CDR3 length is 15 residues. The V and J ends lost 2 bases and 4 bases, in that order; junction bases with no gene match: 4. Germline V gene sequence: CDR1 SGHDT, CDR2 YYEEEE. In nucleotides, the CDR3 is TGTGCCAGCAGCTTACTAGCGGGAGCTGGAGAGACCCAGTACTTC. Its translation is CASSLLAGAGETQYF.

The V gene is TRBV11-2, the J gene TRBJ1-2; D unclear. Per germline, CDR1 SGHAT and CDR2 FQNNGV. This CDR3 contains 13 residues. The V end lost 3 bases, the J end lost 3 bases, and 8 bases lay between the germline ends. CDR3 nucleotides: TGTGCCAGCAGCTTTGGCAGGCACTATGGCTACACCTTC. Translated, it gives CASSFGRHYGYTF. Full variable domain (outside the CDR3, taken from reference TRBV11-2 and TRBJ1-2): EAGVAQSPRYKIIEKRQSVAFWCNPISGHATLYWYQQILGQGPKLLIQFQNNGVVDDSQLPKDRFSAERLKGVDSTLKIQPAKLEDSAVYLCASSFGRHYGYTFGSGTRLTVV.

The rearrangement uses TRBV2 and TRBJ2-3; D call uncertain. V was cut by 4 bases and J by 5 bases, with 7 bases left in between. The CDR3 consists of 12 residues. Germline CDR1 SNHLY, CDR2 FYNNEI. This chain's CDR3 is CASSGARDTQYF. The CDR3 coding sequence is TGTGCCAGCAGTGGAGCTAGAGATACGCAGTATTTT.

This chain connects TRBV4-2 to TRBJ1-4, with 7 bases identical to TRBD1. Germline CDR1 LGHNA, CDR2 YNFKEQ. The CDR3 has 15 residues. The V gene end was trimmed by 4 bases and the J gene end by 7 bases; junction bases not matched to a gene: 9. The CDR3 DNA sequence: TGTGCCAGCAGCCCCGGACAGGTCTGGGGTGAAAAACTGTTTTTT. The encoded protein is CASSPGQVWGEKLFF.

The V call is TRBV9, the J call TRBJ2-3; tentatively, D is TRBD2 (5 bases). The CDR3 has 12 amino acids. Germline V gives CDR1 SGDLS, CDR2 YYNGEE. Trimming removed 0 bases from V and 9 bases from J, with 8 bases in between. The CDR3 loop is CASSVAGGTQYF. The CDR3 region has the DNA TGTGCCAGCAGCGTAGCAGGCGGGACGCAGTATTTT.

This clone came up a few times. The V gene is TRBV7-4, the J gene TRBJ2-3, with a possible D match to TRBD2 (5 bases). V lost 7 bases to trimming and J lost 4 bases, with 12 bases between them. Germline V gene sequence: CDR1 SGHVT, CDR2 SQSDAQ. There are 13 residues in the CDR3. CDR3 sequence: CASTSDGADTQYF. CDR3 nucleotides: TGTGCCAGCACCTCCGACGGGGCAGATACGCAGTATTTT.

This clone was seen ten or more times. The gene calls are TRBV11-2 and TRBJ1-4, with 11 bases that match TRBD1. V shed 5 bases and J 0 bases; nucleotides not matched to a gene: 5. The CDR3 sequence is 17 residues long. In germline, CDR1 is SGHAT, CDR2 FQNNGV. CDR3 sequence (DNA): TGTGCCAGCAGCCCGTGGGACAGGGGGGCAACTAATGAAAAACTGTTTTTT. This encodes CASSPWDRGATNEKLFF. The full variable domain, completed using reference TRBV11-2 and TRBJ1-4, is EAGVAQSPRYKIIEKRQSVAFWCNPISGHATLYWYQQILGQGPKLLIQFQNNGVVDDSQLPKDRFSAERLKGVDSTLKIQPAKLEDSAVYLCASSPWDRGATNEKLFFGSGTQLSVL.

Concerning this clone itself: Because the CDR3's place on the DNA is in doubt, the DNA is left out and the CDR3 is given as listed by TCRdb. This specimen includes other DNA sequences encoding the same CDR3. V usage is TRBV29-1 and J usage is TRBJ1-4; the table's D call, TRBD1, has no DNA check behind it. Germline V gene data show CDR1 as SQVTM and CDR2 as ANQGSEA. The CDR3 has 14 residues if both end residues are counted. The CDR3 protein is CSVGSQGTMKNCFF.

The chain uses TRBV9 and TRBJ2-7; the D gene could be TRBD1 or TRBD2 (5 bases each). CDR3 length: 15 amino acids. Trimming took off 4 bases at V and 2 bases at J, with 16 bases between the two ends. Looked up from germline, CDR1 is SGDLS and CDR2 is YYNGEE. CDR3: CASSLTQGPTYEQYF. CDR3 nucleotide sequence: TGTGCCAGCAGCTTAACGCAGGGACCAACCTACGAGCAGTACTTC.

The chain recombines TRBV29-1 with TRBJ2-1, with 9 bases lining up with TRBD1. The junction had 7 bases not matched to a gene; V was cut back by 6 bases and J by 7 bases. This CDR3 contains 13 residues. Germline CDR1 and CDR2: SQVTM and ANQGSEA. CDR3: CSVGTGILNEQFF. CDR3 sequence (DNA): TGCAGCGTGGGGACAGGGATCCTTAATGAGCAGTTCTTC.

The rearrangement uses TRBV29-1 and TRBJ1-4, with D possibly TRBD1 on 5 matching bases. Trimming pared 6 bases from V and 2 bases from J, leaving 13 bases between. The CDR3 length is 14 residues. CDR1 is SQVTM, CDR2 ANQGSEA, per germline. CDR3 in DNA: TGCAGCGTGGTGACAGTGTGTACTAATGAAAAACTGTTTTTT. Translated, it gives CSVVTVCTNEKLFF.

Remarks on this clone: A junction boundary mismatches the germline segment, possibly from a read error. This chain links TRBV29-1 with TRBJ1-4, with a possible D match to TRBD1 (5 bases). There are 14 residues in the CDR3. Germline V CDR1 and CDR2: SQVTM, ANQGSEA. This CDR3 reads CCVGSGGTYEKLFF. The CDR3 nucleotides read TGCTGCGTTGGGTCCGGGGGAACTTATGAAAAACTGTTTTTT. The whole variable domain, filled in from reference TRBV29-1 and TRBJ1-4, reads SAVISQKPSRDICQRGTSLTIQCQVDSQVTMMFWYRQQPGQSLTLIATANQGSEATYESGFVIDKFPISRPNLTFSTLTVSNMSPEDSSIYLCCVGSGGTYEKLFFGSGTQLSVL.

The genes are TRBV14 and TRBJ2-5; 7 bases are shared with TRBD2. V shed 7 bases and J 8 bases; nucleotides not matched to a gene: 7. The CDR3 is 12 amino acids. Germline V gene data show CDR1 as SGHDN and CDR2 as FVKESK. The CDR3 loop reads CASTLPGGTQYF. The CDR3 bases are TGTGCCAGCACTCTCCCGGGGGGTACCCAGTACTTC.